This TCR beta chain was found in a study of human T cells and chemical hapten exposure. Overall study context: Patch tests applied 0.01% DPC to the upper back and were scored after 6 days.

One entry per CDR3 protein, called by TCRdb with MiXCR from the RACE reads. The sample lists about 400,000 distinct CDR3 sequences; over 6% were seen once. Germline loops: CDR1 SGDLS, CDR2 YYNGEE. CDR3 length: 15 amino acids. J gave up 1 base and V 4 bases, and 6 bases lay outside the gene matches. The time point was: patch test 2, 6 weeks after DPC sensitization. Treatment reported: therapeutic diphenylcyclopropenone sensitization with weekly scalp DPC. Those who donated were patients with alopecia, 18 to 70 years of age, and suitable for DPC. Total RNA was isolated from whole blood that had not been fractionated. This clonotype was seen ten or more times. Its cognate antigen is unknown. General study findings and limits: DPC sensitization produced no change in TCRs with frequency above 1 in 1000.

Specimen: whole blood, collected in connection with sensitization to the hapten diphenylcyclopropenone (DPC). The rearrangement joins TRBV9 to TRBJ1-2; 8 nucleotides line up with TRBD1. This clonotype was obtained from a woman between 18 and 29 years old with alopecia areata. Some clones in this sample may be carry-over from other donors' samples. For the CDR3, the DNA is TGTGCCAGCAGCTCAGGACAGGGAGTTAACTATGGCTACACCTTC. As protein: CASSSGQGVNYGYTF.